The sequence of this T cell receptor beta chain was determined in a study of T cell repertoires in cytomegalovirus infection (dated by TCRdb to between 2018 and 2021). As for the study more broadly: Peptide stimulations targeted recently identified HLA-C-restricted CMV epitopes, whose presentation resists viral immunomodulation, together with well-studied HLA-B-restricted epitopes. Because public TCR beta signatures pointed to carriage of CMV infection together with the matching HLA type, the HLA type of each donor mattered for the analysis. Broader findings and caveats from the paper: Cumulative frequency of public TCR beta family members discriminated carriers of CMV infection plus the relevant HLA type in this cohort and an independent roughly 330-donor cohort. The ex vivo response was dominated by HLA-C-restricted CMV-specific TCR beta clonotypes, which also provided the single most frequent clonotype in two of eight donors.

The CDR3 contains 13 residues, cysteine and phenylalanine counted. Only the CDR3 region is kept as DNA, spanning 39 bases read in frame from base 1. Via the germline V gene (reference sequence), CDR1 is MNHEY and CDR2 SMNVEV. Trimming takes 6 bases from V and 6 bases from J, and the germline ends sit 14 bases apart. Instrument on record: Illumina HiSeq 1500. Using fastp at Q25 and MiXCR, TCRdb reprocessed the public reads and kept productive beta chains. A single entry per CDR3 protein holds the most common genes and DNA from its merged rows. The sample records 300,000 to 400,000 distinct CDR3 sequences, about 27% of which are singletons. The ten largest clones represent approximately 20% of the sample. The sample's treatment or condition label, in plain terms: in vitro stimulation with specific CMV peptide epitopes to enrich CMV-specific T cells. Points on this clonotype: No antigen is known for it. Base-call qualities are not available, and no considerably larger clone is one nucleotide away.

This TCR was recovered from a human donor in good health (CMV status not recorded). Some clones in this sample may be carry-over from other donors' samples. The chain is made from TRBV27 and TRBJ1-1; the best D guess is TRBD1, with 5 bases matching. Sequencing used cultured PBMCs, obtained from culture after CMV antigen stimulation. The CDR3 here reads CASSLRGTPEAFF. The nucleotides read TGTGCCAGCAGCCTAAGGGGTACCCCTGAAGCTTTCTTT.